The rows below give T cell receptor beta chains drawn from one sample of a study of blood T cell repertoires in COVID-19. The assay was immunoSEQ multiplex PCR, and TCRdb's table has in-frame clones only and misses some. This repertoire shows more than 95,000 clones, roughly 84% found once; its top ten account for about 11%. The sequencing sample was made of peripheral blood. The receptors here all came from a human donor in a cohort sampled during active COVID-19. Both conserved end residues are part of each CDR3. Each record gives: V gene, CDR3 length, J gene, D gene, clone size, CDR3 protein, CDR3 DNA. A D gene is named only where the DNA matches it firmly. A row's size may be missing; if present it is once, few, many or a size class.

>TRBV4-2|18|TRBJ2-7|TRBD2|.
CASSQDSPTSGHAYEQYF
TGTGCCAGCAGCCAAGATAGTCCGACTAGCGGGCACGCCTACGAGCAGTACTTC
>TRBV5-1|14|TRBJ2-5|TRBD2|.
CASSSGTSKETQYF
TGCGCCAGCAGCTCCGGGACTAGTAAAGAGACCCAGTACTTC
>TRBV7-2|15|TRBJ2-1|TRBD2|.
CASSPSGTSGGEQFF
TGTGCCAGCAGCCCCTCTGGGACTAGCGGGGGAGAGCAGTTCTTC
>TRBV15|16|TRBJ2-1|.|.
CATSGPPGGLGNEQFF
TGTGCCACCAGCGGCCCTCCGGGGGGCTTAGGGAATGAGCAGTTCTTC
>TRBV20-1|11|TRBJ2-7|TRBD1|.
CSARQGAEQYF
TGCAGTGCTAGGCAGGGGGCTGAGCAGTACTTC
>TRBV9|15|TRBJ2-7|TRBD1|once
CASSVEGQGAYEQYF
TGTGCCAGCAGCGTAGAGGGGCAGGGGGCATACGAGCAGTACTTC
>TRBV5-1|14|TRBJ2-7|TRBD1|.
CASSPGQPAYEQYF
TGCGCCAGCAGCCCGGGACAGCCAGCCTACGAGCAGTACTTC
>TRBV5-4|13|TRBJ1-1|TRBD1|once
CASSWDRDRLCLF
TGTGCCAGCAGCTGGGACCGGGACAGGCTTTGTCTCTTT
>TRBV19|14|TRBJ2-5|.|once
CASSIVRGRETQYF
TGTGCCAGTAGTATAGTTCGGGGTCGGGAGACCCAGTACTTC
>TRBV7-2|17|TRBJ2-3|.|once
CASSLGGGARNTDTQYF
TGTGCCAGCAGCTTAGGAGGGGGGGCCCGTAACACAGATACGCAGTATTTT
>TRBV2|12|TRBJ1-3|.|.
CASRGTGNTIYF
TGTGCCAGCAGGGGCACTGGAAACACCATATATTTT
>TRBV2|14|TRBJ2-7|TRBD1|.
CASTRGQGAREQYF
TGTGCCAGCACCCGAGGACAGGGGGCGCGGGAGCAGTACTTC
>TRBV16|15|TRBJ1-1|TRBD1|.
CASSQSRGTGSEAFF
TGTGCCAGCAGCCAAAGTCGCGGGACAGGGAGCGAAGCTTTCTTT
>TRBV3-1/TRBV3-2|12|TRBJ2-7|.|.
CASSFTSYEQYF
TGTGCCAGCAGCTTTACATCATACGAGCAGTACTTC
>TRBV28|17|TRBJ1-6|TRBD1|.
CASSDPRGSSYNSPLHF
TGTGCCAGCAGTGATCCCAGGGGGAGCTCCTATAATTCACCCCTCCACTTT
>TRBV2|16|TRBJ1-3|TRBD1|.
CASSLKTGGYGNTIYF
TGTGCCAGCAGCCTCAAAACAGGGGGCTATGGAAACACCATATATTTT
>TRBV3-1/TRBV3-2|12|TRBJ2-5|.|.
CASTRFQETQYF
TGTGCCAGCACCCGGTTTCAAGAGACCCAGTACTTC
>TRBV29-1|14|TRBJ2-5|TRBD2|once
CSVDLAGVKETQYF
TGCAGCGTTGATCTAGCGGGGGTTAAAGAGACCCAGTACTTC
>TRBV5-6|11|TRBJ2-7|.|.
CASSVRDEQYF
TGTGCCAGCAGCGTGAGGGACGAGCAGTACTTC
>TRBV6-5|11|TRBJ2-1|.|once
CASSLLNEQFF
TGTGCCAGCAGCCTCTTGAATGAGCAGTTCTTC
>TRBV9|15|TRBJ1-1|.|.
CASSRELWGDTEAFF
TGTGCCAGCAGCCGAGAGTTGTGGGGAGACACTGAAGCTTTCTTT
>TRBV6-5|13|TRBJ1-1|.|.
CASSLNRDTEAFF
TGTGCCAGCAGTCTAAACAGGGACACTGAAGCTTTCTTT
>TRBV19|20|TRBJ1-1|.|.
CASSTPLPGTSGPGNTEAFF
TGTGCCAGTAGTACCCCCCTCCCCGGGACATCGGGTCCTGGGAACACTGAAGCTTTCTTT
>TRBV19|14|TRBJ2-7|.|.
CASAVSGVVDEQYF
TGTGCCAGTGCCGTTTCAGGGGTTGTGGACGAGCAGTACTTC
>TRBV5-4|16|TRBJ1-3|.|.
CASSLGHRVTGNTIYF
TGTGCCAGCAGCTTGGGGCATCGGGTGACTGGAAACACCATATATTTT
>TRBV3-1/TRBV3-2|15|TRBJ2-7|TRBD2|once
CASSQSGGHRAEQYF
TGTGCCAGCAGCCAAAGCGGGGGGCATCGAGCAGAGCAGTACTTC
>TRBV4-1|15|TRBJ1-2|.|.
CASSPSGTSNYGYTF
TGCGCCAGCAGCCCTTCAGGGACTTCTAACTATGGCTACACCTTC